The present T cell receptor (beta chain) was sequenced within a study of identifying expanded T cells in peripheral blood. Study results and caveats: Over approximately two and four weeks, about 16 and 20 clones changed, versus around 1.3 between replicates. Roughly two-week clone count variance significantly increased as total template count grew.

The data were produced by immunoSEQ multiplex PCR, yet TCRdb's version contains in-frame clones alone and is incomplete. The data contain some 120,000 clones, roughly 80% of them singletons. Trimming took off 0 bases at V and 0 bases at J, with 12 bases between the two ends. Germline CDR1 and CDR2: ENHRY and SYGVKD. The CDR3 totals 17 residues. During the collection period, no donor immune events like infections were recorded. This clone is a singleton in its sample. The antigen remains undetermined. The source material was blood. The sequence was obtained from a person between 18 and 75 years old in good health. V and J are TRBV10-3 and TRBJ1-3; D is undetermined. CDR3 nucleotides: TGTGCCATCAGTGAGTCATTGGCTCCCTTCTCTGGAAACACCATATATTTT. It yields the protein CAISESLAPFSGNTIYF.